This record looks at one TCR beta chain sequence and its context. This sample was included in a study of spatial heterogeneity in lung cancer. As for time point: sample taken at primary tumor resection. Unsorted whole RNA samples from tumor, nontumor lung or frozen PBMC were sequenced. TCRdb re-analysed the 5' RACE reads in MiXCR, keeping a single row per CDR3 protein. The table records tens of thousands of distinct CDR3 sequences, 10% to 15% of them present only once. This sequence was found in a male donor with early-stage non-small cell lung cancer. This sample comprised PBMCs, obtained at surgery.

DNA for the CDR3: TGCGCCAGCAGCTTGGAGGGGGAGAGGCTCACTGAAGCTTTCTTT. It is translated as CASSLEGERLTEAFF. The chain links TRBV5-1 to TRBJ1-1; weak D call: TRBD1 (6 bases). Germline loops: CDR1 SGHRS, CDR2 YFSETQ. V was shortened by 0 bases and J by 4 bases, with 13 bases between the two germline ends. The CDR3 is 15 amino acids. Variable domain in full (rest from reference TRBV5-1 and TRBJ1-1): KAGVTQTPRYLIKTRGQQVTLSCSPISGHRSVSWYQQTPGQGLQFLFEYFSETQRNKGNFPGRFSGRQFSNSRSEMNVSTLELGDSALYLCASSLEGERLTEAFFGQGTRLTVV.